The rows below give T cell receptor beta chains drawn from one sample of a study of radiation and T cells in renal cell carcinoma. Assay: immunoSEQ multiplex PCR; the TCRdb copy retains only in-frame clones and omits some. Here the sample spans 50,000 to 70,000 clones, around 80% being singletons. The specimen was blood, collected from a patient whose treatment included radiotherapy and nephrectomy. These receptors came from a man aged 55 to 70 with renal cell carcinoma. CDR3s include the opening cysteine and the closing phenylalanine or tryptophan. The D gene is left open where the match is weak. Expanded clones are given a class, and other clones once, few, many or no size at all.

abundance	j_gene	len	d_gene	v_gene	CDR3nt	CDR3aa
NA	TRBJ2-6	13	NA	TRBV7-3	TGTGCCAGCAGCCCGCTTGGGGCCAACGTCCTGACTTTC	CASSPLGANVLTF
NA	TRBJ2-3	14	TRBD1	TRBV5-1	TGCGCCAGCGGACCCGGACAGGAGGCAGATACGCAGTATTTT	CASGPGQEADTQYF
NA	TRBJ1-1	11	NA	TRBV7-9	TGTGCCAGCAGCCAAAGTTGGATAGCTTTCTTT	CASSQSWIAFF
NA	TRBJ1-5	13	NA	TRBV7-2	TGTGCCAGCAGTTGGGACACCAATCAGCCCCAGCATTTT	CASSWDTNQPQHF
NA	TRBJ2-5	12	NA	TRBV4-3	TGCGCCAGCAGCCAAGATCGGAGGACCCAGTACTTC	CASSQDRRTQYF
NA	TRBJ2-3	13	NA	TRBV5-1	TGCGCCAGCAGCTCGATGAGCACAGATACGCAGTATTTT	CASSSMSTDTQYF
NA	TRBJ1-4	14	NA	TRBV7-6	TGTGCCAGCAGCCGACTCGATGGGAATGAAAAACTGTTTTTT	CASSRLDGNEKLFF
few	TRBJ2-6	14	NA	TRBV6-6	TGTGCCAGCAGTCGGTCTACGGGGGCCAACGTCCTGACTTTC	CASSRSTGANVLTF
NA	TRBJ1-2	15	TRBD1	TRBV13	TGTGCCAGCAGCCCCGGACAGGTATTAAACTATGGCTACACCTTC	CASSPGQVLNYGYTF
NA	TRBJ2-1	14	TRBD2	TRBV13	TGTGCCAGCACCCTTGGGGGGACTAGTGATGAGCAGTTCTTC	CASTLGGTSDEQFF
NA	TRBJ2-1	16	TRBD2	TRBV2	TGTGCCAGCAGCGAAATGAGCGGGGGGGCGGGCAATGAGCAGTTCTTC	CASSEMSGGAGNEQFF
once	TRBJ1-1	16	NA	TRBV7-8	TGTGCCAGCAGCTCTCCGGGTAGCTTGACGAACACTGAAGCTTTCTTT	CASSSPGSLTNTEAFF
NA	TRBJ2-7	13	NA	TRBV7-9	TGTGCCAGCAGCACTGGCGGCTCCTACGAGCAGTACTTC	CASSTGGSYEQYF
once	TRBJ1-2	15	NA	TRBV19	TGTGCCAGTAGAACAACGGGCGCGGCAGGGGAAGGCTACACCTTC	CASRTTGAAGEGYTF
NA	TRBJ2-3	17	TRBD1	TRBV9	TGTGCCAGCAGCGCGATGACAGGGGGGGTTAGCACAGATACGCAGTATTTT	CASSAMTGGVSTDTQYF
NA	TRBJ1-3	14	NA	TRBV30	TGTGCCTGGAGTGGGGGCACCTCTGGAAACACCATATATTTT	CAWSGGTSGNTIYF
NA	TRBJ1-3	18	TRBD1	TRBV5-1	TGCGCCAGCAGCTTGGGCGGACAGGTATATCCCTCTGGAAACACCATATATTTT	CASSLGGQVYPSGNTIYF
NA	TRBJ1-1	11	NA	TRBV20-1	TGCAGTGCCACTAAGGTCCGTGAAGCTTTCTTT	CSATKVREAFF
NA	TRBJ2-7	14	NA	TRBV13	TGTGCCAGCAGCTTAAGGGGGGCCAGGTACGAGCAGTACTTC	CASSLRGARYEQYF
NA	TRBJ1-2	13	TRBD1	TRBV7-9	TGTGCCAGCAGCCCTACAGACAGGGGAGGCTACACCTTC	CASSPTDRGGYTF
NA	TRBJ2-1	15	TRBD1	TRBV4-1	TGCGCCAGCAGCCAAGATGGGACAGCAGTAAATGAGCAGTTCTTC	CASSQDGTAVNEQFF
NA	TRBJ2-5	15	TRBD1	TRBV12-5	TGTGCTAGTGGTTTCCCAGACAGGGGCCGGGAGACCCAGTACTTC	CASGFPDRGRETQYF
NA	TRBJ1-1	14	TRBD1	TRBV7-2	TGTGCCAGCAGCTTAGCGGGGACAGGGGGGGTGGCTTTCTTT	CASSLAGTGGVAFF
NA	TRBJ2-1	15	TRBD2	TRBV9	TGTGCCAGCAGCTTCCAGCGGGACTCCTACAATGAGCAGTTCTTC	CASSFQRDSYNEQFF
NA	TRBJ1-4	12	NA	TRBV28	TGTGCCAGCAGCCCTATTAATGAAAAACTGTTTTTT	CASSPINEKLFF
few	TRBJ1-1	15	NA	TRBV18	TGTGCCAGCTCACCACCGGTCAGCTTTAACACTGAAGCTTTCTTT	CASSPPVSFNTEAFF
few	TRBJ1-5	13	NA	TRBV30	TGTGCCTGGGGCCCGGGGGGAAATCAGCCCCAGCATTTT	CAWGPGGNQPQHF
NA	TRBJ2-3	14	NA	TRBV2	TGTGCCAGCAGAGCCGGGAGTTACACAGATACGCAGTATTTT	CASRAGSYTDTQYF
NA	TRBJ2-5	16	TRBD1	TRBV11-2	TGTGCCAGCAGCTTAGGGACGACAGGGACGGAGGAGACCCAGTACTTC	CASSLGTTGTEETQYF
NA	TRBJ2-7	16	TRBD1	TRBV4-3	TGCGCCAGCAGCCAGGACCGGGACAGAGGGAGCGAAGAGCAGTACTTC	CASSQDRDRGSEEQYF